A selection of T cell receptor beta chains follows, all from one sample in a study of response to subunit inactivated influenza vaccine. Each CDR3 protein is one row after TCRdb ran MiXCR on the RT-PCR reads. The sample consists of about half a million distinct CDR3 sequences, 10% to 11% of them appearing once. The sample was PBMCs from blood, taken roughly 47 days after vaccination. Source of these receptors: a man aged 50 to 60 who received an inactivated influenza vaccine. Each CDR3 is given with its conserved first and last residue. The D gene is left open where the match is weak. A clone size is listed for some rows: how often the clone was seen (once, few, many), or a class if it is expanded.

>few|TRBD2|TRBV20-1|TRBJ2-1
TGCAGTGCTCCAACTAACGTGCGGCCCAAGACTAGCGGTTACAATGAGCAGTTCTTC
CSAPTNVRPKTSGYNEQFF
>.|TRBD1|TRBV28|TRBJ2-7
TGTGCCAGCAGTACGCCGGGACAGTCCTACGAGCAGTACTTC
CASSTPGQSYEQYF
>.|TRBD2|TRBV28|TRBJ2-1
TGTGCCAGCAGTTTAATAGGCGGGAGGTATAGCGATGAGCAGTTCTTC
CASSLIGGRYSDEQFF
>many|TRBD2|TRBV5-1|TRBJ2-1
TGCGCCAGCAGCATATTTCGGACTAGCGGGAACCCCCTCCCGGATGAGCAGTTCTTC
CASSIFRTSGNPLPDEQFF
>.|.|TRBV3-1|TRBJ2-7
TGTGCCAGCAGCCGGGGGTTGTTGGGCTACGAGCAGTACTTC
CASSRGLLGYEQYF
>many|.|TRBV7-2|TRBJ2-3
TGTGCCAGCAGCTCACAGAACACAGATACGCAGTATTTT
CASSSQNTDTQYF
>.|.|TRBV12-3/TRBV12-4|TRBJ1-5
TGTGCCAGCCGGAGCGGGTATAGCAATCAGCCCCAGCATTTT
CASRSGYSNQPQHF
>.|.|TRBV7-2|TRBJ2-3
TGTGCCAGCAGCCCCCTCGAGAGTGCAGATACGCAGTATTTT
CASSPLESADTQYF
>.|.|TRBV6-5|TRBJ2-1
TGTGCCAGCAGTTCAAACAGGGTTTCCTACAATGAGCAGTTCTTC
CASSSNRVSYNEQFF
>few|TRBD1|TRBV4-1|TRBJ1-2
TGCGCCAGCAGCCTCCCTGGACAGGGATCCTACACCTTC
CASSLPGQGSYTF
>few|TRBD2|TRBV9|TRBJ2-3
TGTGCCAGCAGCGCCTATGAGACTAGCGGGAGCACAGATACGCAGTATTTT
CASSAYETSGSTDTQYF
>.|.|TRBV28|TRBJ2-5
TGTGCCAGCAGTCAACAGGGACCAAATGAAGAGACCCAGTACTTC
CASSQQGPNEETQYF
>few|TRBD2|TRBV24-1|TRBJ2-1
TGTGCCACCAGTGATCATAGCGGGAGTAGACTCTTC
CATSDHSGSRLF
>few|.|TRBV20-1|TRBJ1-6
TGCAGTGCTAGGGACAACTTTAATTCACCCCTCCACTTT
CSARDNFNSPLHF
>.|.|TRBV7-2|TRBJ2-7
TGTGCCAGCAGCCGTATCCGGGACGTCACCTACGAGCAGTACTTC
CASSRIRDVTYEQYF
>many|TRBD1|TRBV5-6|TRBJ2-5
TGTGCCAGCAGCTCCCCAGGGGGCCAAGAGACCCAGTACTTC
CASSSPGGQETQYF
>.|.|TRBV4-3|TRBJ2-7
TGCGCCAGCAGCCAGGTACTATTTTACGAGCAGTACTTC
CASSQVLFYEQYF